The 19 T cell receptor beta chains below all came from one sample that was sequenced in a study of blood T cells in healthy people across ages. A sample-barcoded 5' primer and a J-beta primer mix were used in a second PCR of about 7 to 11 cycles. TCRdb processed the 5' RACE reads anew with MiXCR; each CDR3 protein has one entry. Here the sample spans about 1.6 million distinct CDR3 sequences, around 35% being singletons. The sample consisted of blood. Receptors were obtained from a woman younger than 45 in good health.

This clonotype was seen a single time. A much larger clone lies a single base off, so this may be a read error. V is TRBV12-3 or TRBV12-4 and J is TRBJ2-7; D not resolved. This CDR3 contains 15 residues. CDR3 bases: TGTGCCAGCAGTATAACAGCCCGGGTCACCTACGGGCAGTACTTC. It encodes CASSITARVTYGQYF.

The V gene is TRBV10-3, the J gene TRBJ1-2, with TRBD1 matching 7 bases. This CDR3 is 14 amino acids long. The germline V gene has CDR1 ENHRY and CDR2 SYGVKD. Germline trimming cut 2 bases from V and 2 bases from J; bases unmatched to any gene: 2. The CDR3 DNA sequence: TGTGCCATCAGTGAGGGACAGGACAACTATGGCTACACCTTC. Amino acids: CAISEGQDNYGYTF.

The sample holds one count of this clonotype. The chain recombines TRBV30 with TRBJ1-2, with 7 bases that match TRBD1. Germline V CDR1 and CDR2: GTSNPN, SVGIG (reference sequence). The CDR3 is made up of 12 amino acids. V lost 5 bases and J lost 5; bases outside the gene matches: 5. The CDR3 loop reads CAWDTGVYGYTF. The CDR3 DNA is TGTGCCTGGGATACAGGGGTTTATGGCTACACCTTC. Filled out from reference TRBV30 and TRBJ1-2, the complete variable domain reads SQTIHQWPATLVQPVGSPLSLECTVEGTSNPNLYWYRQAAGRGLQLLFYSVGIGQISSEVPQNLSASRPQDRQFILSSKKLLLSDSGFYLCAWDTGVYGYTFGSGTRLTVV.

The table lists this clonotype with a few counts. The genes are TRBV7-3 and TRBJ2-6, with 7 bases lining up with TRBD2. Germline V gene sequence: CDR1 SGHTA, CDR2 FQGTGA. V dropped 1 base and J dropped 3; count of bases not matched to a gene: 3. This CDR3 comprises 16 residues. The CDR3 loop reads CASSLISGGGANVLTF. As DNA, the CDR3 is TGTGCCAGCAGCTTAATATCGGGGGGTGGGGCCAACGTCCTGACTTTC.

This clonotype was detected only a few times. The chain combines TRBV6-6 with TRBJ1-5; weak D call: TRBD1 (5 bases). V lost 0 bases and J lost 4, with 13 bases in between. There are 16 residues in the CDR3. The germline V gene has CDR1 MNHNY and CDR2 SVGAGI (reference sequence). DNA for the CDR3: TGTGCCAGCAGTTACTCGGGGCAGAACCCAAATCAGCCCCAGCATTTT. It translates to CASSYSGQNPNQPQHF.

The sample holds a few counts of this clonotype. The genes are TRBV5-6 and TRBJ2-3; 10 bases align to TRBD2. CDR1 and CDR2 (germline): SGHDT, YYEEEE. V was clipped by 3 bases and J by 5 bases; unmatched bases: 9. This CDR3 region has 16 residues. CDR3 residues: CASSSTFSGGLDTQYF. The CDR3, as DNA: TGTGCCAGCAGCTCAACCTTTAGCGGGGGGCTAGATACGCAGTATTTT.

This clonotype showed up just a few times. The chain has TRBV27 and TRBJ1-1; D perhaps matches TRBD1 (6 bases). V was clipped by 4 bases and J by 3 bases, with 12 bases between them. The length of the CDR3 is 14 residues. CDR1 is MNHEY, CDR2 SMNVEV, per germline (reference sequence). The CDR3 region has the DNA TGTGCCAGCAGTTGGGGGGGGCGCGACACTGAAGCTTTCTTT. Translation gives CASSWGGRDTEAFF.

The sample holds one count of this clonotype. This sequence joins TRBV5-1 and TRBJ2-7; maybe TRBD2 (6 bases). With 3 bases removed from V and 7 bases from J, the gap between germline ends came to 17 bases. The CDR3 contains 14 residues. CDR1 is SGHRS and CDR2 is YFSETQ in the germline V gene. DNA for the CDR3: TGCGCCAGCAGCTCGGGAGACGTCCGCGGGGAGCAGTACTTC. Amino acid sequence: CASSSGDVRGEQYF.

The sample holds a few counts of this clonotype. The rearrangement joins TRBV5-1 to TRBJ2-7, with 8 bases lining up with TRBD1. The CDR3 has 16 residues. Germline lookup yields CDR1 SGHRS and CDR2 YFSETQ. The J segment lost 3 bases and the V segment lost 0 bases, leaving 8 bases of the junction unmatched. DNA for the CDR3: TGCGCCAGCAGCTTGGCCAAGGACAGGGATAACTACGAGCAGTACTTC. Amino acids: CASSLAKDRDNYEQYF.

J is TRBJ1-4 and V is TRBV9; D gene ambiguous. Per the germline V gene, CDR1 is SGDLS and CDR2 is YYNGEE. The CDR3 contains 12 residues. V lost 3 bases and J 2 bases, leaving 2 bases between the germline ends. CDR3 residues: CASSDTNEKLFF. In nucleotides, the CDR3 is TGTGCCAGCAGCGACACTAATGAAAAACTGTTTTTT.

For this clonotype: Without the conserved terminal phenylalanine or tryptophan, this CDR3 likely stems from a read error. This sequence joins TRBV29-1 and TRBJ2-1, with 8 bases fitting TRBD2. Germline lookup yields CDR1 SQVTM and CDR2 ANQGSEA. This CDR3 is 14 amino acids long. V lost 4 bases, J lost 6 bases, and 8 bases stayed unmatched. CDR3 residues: CSVAAGGPFNEQFC. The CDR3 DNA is TGCAGCGTTGCGGCGGGGGGTCCCTTCAATGAGCAGTTCTGC.

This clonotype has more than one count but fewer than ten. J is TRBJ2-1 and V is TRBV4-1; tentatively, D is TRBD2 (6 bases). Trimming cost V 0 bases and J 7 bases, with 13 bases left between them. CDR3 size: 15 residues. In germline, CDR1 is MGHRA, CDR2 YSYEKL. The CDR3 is CASSQDRTRGNEQFF. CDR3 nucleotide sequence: TGCGCCAGCAGCCAAGACAGGACCCGGGGGAATGAGCAGTTCTTC.

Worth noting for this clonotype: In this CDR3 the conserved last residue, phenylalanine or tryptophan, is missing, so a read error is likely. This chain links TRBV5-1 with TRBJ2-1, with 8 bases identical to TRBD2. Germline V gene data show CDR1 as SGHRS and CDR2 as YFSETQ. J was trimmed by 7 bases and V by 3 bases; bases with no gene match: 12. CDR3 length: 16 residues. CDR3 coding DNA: TGCGCCAGCAGCTCTGATATCGGGCGGGGGGATAATGAGCAGTTCTCC. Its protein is CASSSDIGRGDNEQFS.

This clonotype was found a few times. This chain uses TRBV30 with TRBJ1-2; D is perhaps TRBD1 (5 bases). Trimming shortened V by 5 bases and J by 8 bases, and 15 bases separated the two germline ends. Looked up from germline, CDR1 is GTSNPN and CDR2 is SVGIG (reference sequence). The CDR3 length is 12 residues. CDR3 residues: CAWVRGEYGYTF. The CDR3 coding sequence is TGTGCCTGGGTACGGGGGGAATACGGCTACACCTTC.

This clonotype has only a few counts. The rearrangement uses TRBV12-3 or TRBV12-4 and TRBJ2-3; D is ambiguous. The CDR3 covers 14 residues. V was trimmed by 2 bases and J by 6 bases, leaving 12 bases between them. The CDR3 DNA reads TGTGCCAGCAGTTTATTACCCATTAGGGATACGCAGTATTTT. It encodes CASSLLPIRDTQYF.

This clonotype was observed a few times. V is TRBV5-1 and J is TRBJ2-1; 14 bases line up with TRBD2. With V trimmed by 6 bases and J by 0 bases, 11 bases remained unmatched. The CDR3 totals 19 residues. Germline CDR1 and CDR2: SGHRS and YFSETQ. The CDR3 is CASTWEGLAGVSSYNEQFF. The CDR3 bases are TGCGCCAGCACCTGGGAGGGACTAGCGGGAGTCAGCTCCTACAATGAGCAGTTCTTC.

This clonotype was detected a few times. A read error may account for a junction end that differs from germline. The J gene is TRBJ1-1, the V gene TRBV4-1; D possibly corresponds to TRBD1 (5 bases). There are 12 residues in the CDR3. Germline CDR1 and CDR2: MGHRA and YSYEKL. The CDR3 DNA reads TGCGCCAACAGCCAAGGGGATTCTGAAGCTTTCTTT. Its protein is CANSQGDSEAFF.

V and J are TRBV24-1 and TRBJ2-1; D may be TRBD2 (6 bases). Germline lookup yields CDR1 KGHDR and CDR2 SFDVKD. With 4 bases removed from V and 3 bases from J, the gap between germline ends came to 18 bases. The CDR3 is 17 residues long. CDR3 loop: CATSDPGPVEGYNEQFF. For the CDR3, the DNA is TGTGCCACCAGTGACCCGGGACCCGTGGAGGGCTACAATGAGCAGTTCTTC.

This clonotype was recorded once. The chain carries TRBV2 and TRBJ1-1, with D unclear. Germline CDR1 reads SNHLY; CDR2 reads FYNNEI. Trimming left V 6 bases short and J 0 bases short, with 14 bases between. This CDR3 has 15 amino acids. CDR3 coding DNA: TGTGCCAGCAGGGACGATAGCTGGTTGAACACTGAAGCTTTCTTT. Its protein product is CASRDDSWLNTEAFF.